This T cell receptor beta chain was sequenced during a study of cytomegalovirus exposure and HLA in healthy donors. This clone appeared many times. What it binds is not known. Amplification used 60 Vbeta primers and 13 Jbeta primers. TCRdb's copy holds only in-frame clones and misses some; the assay was immunoSEQ multiplex PCR. The top ten clones hold roughly 1.6% of a sample with about 170,000 clones, around 80% of them seen once. Each donor was healthy, and each was a bone marrow donor. Study observations and caveats: Analyzed later, association rates of TCRs varied across HLA loci, with DRB1 most and HLA-C fewest.

The sequenced sample consisted of PBMCs. The receptor was isolated from a girl under 18 in good health and CMV-seropositive.

The CDR3 spells CASSPRLAGYYNEQFF. The CDR3 region has the DNA TGTGCCAGCAGCCCCCGGCTAGCGGGATACTACAATGAGCAGTTCTTC. The chain recombines TRBV7-2 with TRBJ2-1; 9 bases align to TRBD2. The CDR3 runs to 16 residues. Germline lookup yields CDR1 SGHTA and CDR2 FQGNSA. Trimming cost V 5 bases and J 3 bases; bases outside gene matches: 8.